These T cell receptor beta chains were read from a single sample in a study of T cell responses to AZD1222 COVID-19 vaccine. Profiled with immunoSEQ multiplex PCR; TCRdb holds only in-frame clones, not every one. Here the sample spans roughly 120,000 clones, about 88% being singletons. Sample: peripheral blood, taken 28 days after the second AZD1222 dose. The receptor source for this set is an adult who received the AZD1222 COVID-19 vaccine. Both conserved end residues are part of each CDR3. A D gene is named only where the DNA matches it firmly. The listing skips clone size in some rows; elsewhere it reads once, few, many or a size class.

D gene	clone size	V gene	J gene	CDR3 DNA	CDR3 protein
NA	NA	TRBV4-2	TRBJ2-7	TGTGCCAGCAGCCAAGATTTGAGGGTCTCCTACGAGCAGTACTTC	CASSQDLRVSYEQYF
NA	NA	TRBV3-1/TRBV3-2	TRBJ2-7	TGTGCCAGCAGCCAAGATAACAGTGTGAGCTCCTACGAGCAGTACTTC	CASSQDNSVSSYEQYF
TRBD2	NA	TRBV19	TRBJ2-7	TGTGCCAGTAGTATCGAGGGAGGGGACTACGAGCAGTACTTC	CASSIEGGDYEQYF
NA	NA	TRBV4-3	TRBJ2-3	TGCGCCAGCTCACCCCAAGGGGACAACACAGATACGCAGTATTTT	CASSPQGDNTDTQYF
NA	NA	TRBV4-3	TRBJ1-1	TGCGCCAGCAGCCAAGATGTAGGGTTCACTGAAGCTTTCTTT	CASSQDVGFTEAFF
NA	NA	TRBV6-2/TRBV6-3	TRBJ1-1	TGTGCCAGCAGTATGGGTATGGGGATCACTGAAGCTTTCTTT	CASSMGMGITEAFF
TRBD1	NA	TRBV9	TRBJ1-5	TGTGCCAGCGCCAGGGGGGAGAAGTACAATCAGCCCCAGCATTTT	CASARGEKYNQPQHF
TRBD2	NA	TRBV5-5	TRBJ2-1	TGTGCCAGCAGCAGGACTAGCGGGAACTACAATGAGCAGTTCTTC	CASSRTSGNYNEQFF
TRBD2	NA	TRBV27	TRBJ2-1	TGTGCCAGCAGTTTAATCGGGGGGTACAATGAGCAGTTCTTC	CASSLIGGYNEQFF
TRBD1	few	TRBV5-1	TRBJ2-7	TGCGCCAGCAGCTTGTCCACGGGGACAGGAGGTTACGAGCAGTACTTC	CASSLSTGTGGYEQYF
NA	NA	TRBV11-2	TRBJ1-2	TGTGCCAGCAGCTTAGACCTTCTAGAGGGCTACACCTTC	CASSLDLLEGYTF
NA	NA	TRBV19	TRBJ1-2	TGTGCCAGTAGTATTGGGACCGAGTATGGCTACACCTTC	CASSIGTEYGYTF
TRBD1	once	TRBV27	TRBJ2-1	TGTGCCAGCAGTTCTGGACAGGGGGCCTTCCACTACTCCTACAATGAGCAGTTCTTC	CASSSGQGAFHYSYNEQFF
TRBD2	NA	TRBV4-3	TRBJ2-7	TGCGCCAGCAGCCATCGGGGAGGGAGGGACGAGCAGTACTTC	CASSHRGGRDEQYF
TRBD1	NA	TRBV7-2	TRBJ1-5	TGTGCCAGCAGCTTAGACGGACAGGGTGATCAGCCCCAGCATTTT	CASSLDGQGDQPQHF
TRBD2	NA	TRBV6-1	TRBJ2-5	TGTGCCAGCAGTGAAGGGGCGGGGTCCATCAAAGCGGGATACGAGACCCAGTACTTC	CASSEGAGSIKAGYETQYF
NA	NA	TRBV4-2	TRBJ2-3	TGTGCCAGCAGCCAAGCGGTTGGGGAAGTCGCAGATACGCAGTATTTT	CASSQAVGEVADTQYF
TRBD1	NA	TRBV2	TRBJ1-1	TGTGCCAGCAGTACACGGACAGGAGGTAACACTGAAGCTTTCTTT	CASSTRTGGNTEAFF
TRBD1	NA	TRBV5-6	TRBJ1-6	TGTGCCAGCAGCTTCGTGGACAGGGCTCATTCACCCCTCCACTTT	CASSFVDRAHSPLHF
NA	NA	TRBV9	TRBJ1-3	TGTGCCAGCAGCTTCCGGGACGCCTACGCCGGAATAGTCTCTGGAAACACCATATATTTT	CASSFRDAYAGIVSGNTIYF
NA	NA	TRBV19	TRBJ1-3	TGTGCCAGTAGTCGACGGTCGGGGACTCCCTCTGGAAACACCATATATTTT	CASSRRSGTPSGNTIYF
NA	NA	TRBV9	TRBJ1-5	TGTGCCAGCAGCGCCCGGGGGGGTAATCAGCCCCAGCATTTT	CASSARGGNQPQHF
TRBD2	NA	TRBV30	TRBJ2-2	TGTGCCTGGAGGCAAGCGGGGGGGACCGGGGAGCTGTTTTTT	CAWRQAGGTGELFF
NA	NA	TRBV27	TRBJ1-1	TGTGCCAGCAGTTTTAACACTGAAGCTTTCTTT	CASSFNTEAFF
NA	NA	TRBV6-1	TRBJ2-5	TGTGCCAGCAGTGAATCTCCGACAGGATCAGAGACCCAGTACTTC	CASSESPTGSETQYF
NA	NA	TRBV9	TRBJ2-7	TGTGCCAGCAGCGGGGCACAGGGACCCTACGAGCAGTACTTC	CASSGAQGPYEQYF
NA	NA	TRBV30	TRBJ1-1	TGTGCCTGGAGTGGAAATACAGGGAGGGGGGCTTTCTTT	CAWSGNTGRGAFF
NA	NA	TRBV19	TRBJ1-5	TGTGCCAGTAGTACAGGGACTGGGCAGCCCCAGCATTTT	CASSTGTGQPQHF
TRBD2	NA	TRBV4-2	TRBJ2-7	TGTGCCAGCAGCCAAGACTTGGGACTAGCGGGAGCAGAGCAGTACTTC	CASSQDLGLAGAEQYF
NA	NA	TRBV20-1	TRBJ1-6	TGCAGTGCTAGTCGGACACAGGGAAATAATTCACCCCTCCACTTT	CSASRTQGNNSPLHF
TRBD2	NA	TRBV5-1	TRBJ2-7	TGCGCCAGCAGTATAGCGGGCTGGGGGTCCTACGAGCAGTACTTC	CASSIAGWGSYEQYF
NA	NA	TRBV4-3	TRBJ1-5	TGCGCCAGCAGCCAAGATGTGTCAGAGTATCAGCCCCAGCATTTT	CASSQDVSEYQPQHF
TRBD2	NA	TRBV13	TRBJ2-2	TGTGCCAGCAGCTTAATCGGGACTAGCGGGGCGAACACCGGGGAGCTGTTTTTT	CASSLIGTSGANTGELFF
NA	NA	TRBV29-1	TRBJ1-2	TGCAGCGTTCTGGACAGCCTCTATGGCTACACCTTC	CSVLDSLYGYTF
TRBD1	NA	TRBV6-5	TRBJ1-2	TGTGCCAGCAGTTCAGTAACAGGGGGTTATGATGGCTACACCTTC	CASSSVTGGYDGYTF
NA	NA	TRBV11-3	TRBJ2-2	TGTGCCAGCAGCCTTCCGGGGCGCGAGGAGCTGTTTTTT	CASSLPGREELFF
NA	NA	TRBV30	TRBJ2-3	TGTGCCTGGAGTATTTACTCAGCGGCCGGGGGATTAAATACGCAGTATTTT	CAWSIYSAAGGLNTQYF
NA	NA	TRBV7-2	TRBJ1-2	TGTGCCAGCAGCTTAGCGCAGGGGAATTCTTATGGCTACACCTTC	CASSLAQGNSYGYTF
NA	NA	TRBV5-1	TRBJ1-2	TGCGCCAGCAGCTTGGCAGGGATCTATGGCTACACCTTC	CASSLAGIYGYTF
NA	NA	TRBV30	TRBJ1-3	TGTGCCTGGACTCGACCTCCAGCGGGGCACACCATATATTTT	CAWTRPPAGHTIYF
NA	once	TRBV27	TRBJ2-2	TGTGCCAGCTCTTTTTCCATGAACACCGGGGAGCTGTTTTTT	CASSFSMNTGELFF
NA	few	TRBV7-8	TRBJ1-3	TGTGCCAGCAGCGCCTACAGGGTGTCCTCCGGAAACACCATATATTTT	CASSAYRVSSGNTIYF
TRBD1	NA	TRBV28	TRBJ1-1	TGTGCCAGCAGAGGGGACAGTCGAAACACTGAAGCTTTCTTT	CASRGDSRNTEAFF
NA	NA	TRBV30	TRBJ1-2	TGTGCCTGGAGTTCCATTTTAGAGAGTTACTATGGCTACACCTTC	CAWSSILESYYGYTF
TRBD1	NA	TRBV28	TRBJ2-1	TGTGCCAGCAGTTCTGAAGGGGGCGGTCGGTACAATGAGCAGTTCTTC	CASSSEGGGRYNEQFF
TRBD1	NA	TRBV9	TRBJ2-2	TGTGCCAGCAGCCTGGGTTCAGGGGGCGAGTTCCCCGGGGAGCTGTTTTTT	CASSLGSGGEFPGELFF
NA	NA	TRBV3-1/TRBV3-2	TRBJ2-3	TGTGCCAGCAGCCAACATCGACGGGGGCCGGCAGATACGCAGTATTTT	CASSQHRRGPADTQYF
NA	NA	TRBV5-1	TRBJ1-2	TGCGCCAGCTCCTCTGGACGGCTCAACTATGGCTACACCTTC	CASSSGRLNYGYTF
NA	NA	TRBV9	TRBJ1-3	TGTGCCAGCAGGGACATAGGGGGAAACACCATATATTTT	CASRDIGGNTIYF
TRBD1	NA	TRBV9	TRBJ1-6	TGTGCCAGCAGCGTGGGACAGTTGATTAATTCACCCCTCCACTTT	CASSVGQLINSPLHF
NA	NA	TRBV6-2/TRBV6-3	TRBJ1-1	TGTGCCAGCAGCCCAGGGCCGAACACTGAAGCTTTCTTT	CASSPGPNTEAFF
NA	NA	TRBV7-9	TRBJ1-3	TGTGCCAGCAGCCCCAAGGGGATTCCTGGAAACACCATATATTTT	CASSPKGIPGNTIYF
NA	once	TRBV7-2	TRBJ2-4	TGTGCCAGCAGCTTGGCAGGGGTGAAACAAAACATTCAGTACTTC	CASSLAGVKQNIQYF
NA	NA	TRBV7-9	TRBJ1-2	TGTGCCAGCAGCTTGGAGGGGGTCATTGGTTCTTTTTATGGCTACACCTTC	CASSLEGVIGSFYGYTF
NA	NA	TRBV7-2	TRBJ1-5	TGTGCCAGCAGCTTAGGTTACAATCAGCCCCAGCATTTT	CASSLGYNQPQHF